The 14 T cell receptor beta chains below were found in one sample sequenced in a study of radiotherapy plus CTLA-4 blockade in lung cancer. Repertoires were generated with immunoSEQ multiplex PCR, while TCRdb's copy carries only in-frame clones and drops some. The sample has about 68,000 clones, approximately 79% seen once. Here the sequenced sample was peripheral blood, taken from a patient treated with radiotherapy plus ipilimumab. These receptors were taken from a human donor with non-small cell lung cancer who had a complete response to radiotherapy plus ipilimumab.

This clone was recorded a few times. The chain is built from TRBV7-6 and TRBJ1-3, with 8 bases matching TRBD1. CDR1 and CDR2 (germline): SGHVS, FNYEAQ. The length of the CDR3 is 16 residues. V trimming: 4 bases; J trimming: 0 bases; junction bases outside the gene matches: 5. The CDR3: CASSSRQGFSGNTIYF. CDR3 nucleotides: TGTGCCAGCAGCTCTAGACAGGGGTTCTCTGGAAACACCATATATTTT.

V usage is TRBV10-2 and J usage is TRBJ1-5; tentatively, D is TRBD1 (5 bases). Trimming took 1 base from V and 4 from J, leaving 11 bases between them. The CDR3 runs 15 residues. CDR1 is WSHSY and CDR2 is SAAADI in the germline V gene. CDR3 sequence reads: CASSELAGSNQPQHF. The CDR3 DNA reads as TGCGCCAGCAGTGAGTTGGCAGGGTCAAATCAGCCCCAGCATTTT.

The chain employs TRBV10-3 and TRBJ2-3, with TRBD2 identical over 11 bases. CDR3 length equals 18 residues. The V gene's germline CDR1 is ENHRY and CDR2 SYGVKD. V gave up 0 bases and J gave up 3 bases; unmatched junction bases: 8. CDR3: CAISESTSGSMGTDTQYF. CDR3 DNA: TGTGCCATCAGTGAGTCAACTAGCGGGAGCATGGGGACAGATACGCAGTATTTT.

The rearrangement joins TRBV5-6 to TRBJ1-1; D gene unclear. Deletions cut 4 bases from V and 0 bases from J, with 22 bases between. This CDR3 contains 18 residues. Germline V gene data show CDR1 as SGHDT and CDR2 as YYEEEE. The CDR3 sequence: CASSLVVGLARMNTEAFF. Written as DNA, the CDR3 is TGTGCCAGCAGCCTGGTGGTGGGCCTCGCCCGGATGAACACTGAAGCTTTCTTT.

The chain links TRBV5-1 to TRBJ2-1; D is possibly TRBD1 (6 bases). This CDR3 has 11 residues. Between the trimmed V and J ends, which lost 3 bases and 13 bases, there was a span of 11 bases. The germline V gene encodes CDR1 SGHRS and CDR2 YFSETQ. The CDR3 loop is CASSSDRIQFF. The CDR3 nucleotides are TGCGCCAGCAGCTCCGACAGGATACAGTTCTTC.

The chain employs TRBV5-4 and TRBJ2-4; 8 nucleotides line up with TRBD2. J was trimmed by 0 bases and V by 4 bases; bases with no gene match: 6. This CDR3 spans 16 amino acids. The germline V gene encodes CDR1 SGHNT and CDR2 YYREEE (reference sequence). The CDR3 DNA reads TGTGCCAGCAGCCCCGGCGGGGGGTTAGCCAAAAACATTCAGTACTTC. Its protein is CASSPGGGLAKNIQYF. The variable domain in full, with the rest retrieved from reference TRBV5-4 and TRBJ2-4, is ETGVTQSPTHLIKTRGQQVTLRCSSQSGHNTVSWYQQALGQGPQFIFQYYREEENGRGNFPPRFSGLQFPNYSSELNVNALELDDSALYLCASSPGGGLAKNIQYFGAGTRLSVL.

The chain employs TRBV7-8 and TRBJ1-2, with 7 bases aligning to TRBD1. The V gene end was trimmed by 5 bases and the J gene end by 7 bases; junction bases not matched to a gene: 25. The CDR3 extends over 19 amino acids. Per the germline V gene, CDR1 is SGHVS and CDR2 is FQNEAQ. CDR3 sequence reads: CASSQGQETLVIRTIGYTF. The CDR3, as DNA: TGTGCCAGCAGCCAAGGACAGGAGACATTAGTTATCCGTACGATTGGCTACACCTTC.

Comment on this clone: At one end, the junction sequence differs from germline, possibly due to a read error. This CDR3 is also generated by other DNA sequences in the sample. This rearrangement joins TRBV7-7 to TRBJ2-5, with TRBD2 matching 7 bases. This CDR3 has 13 amino acids. The germline V gene encodes CDR1 SSHAT and CDR2 FNYEAQ (reference sequence). Here the CDR3 DNA reads TGTGCTAGCAGCCTAGCGGTCCAAGAGACCCAGTACTTC. It encodes CASSLAVQETQYF.

The chain combines TRBV4-3 with TRBJ2-5, with TRBD1 matching over 8 bases. Looked up from germline, CDR1 is LGHNA and CDR2 is YSLEER. After removal of 4 bases from V and 5 bases from J, the junction contained 12 bases not matched to a gene. The CDR3 runs 16 residues. The CDR3 DNA follows: TGCGCCAGCAGCCCTACACTGGACAGGGTGGGGGAGACCCAGTACTTC. It yields the protein CASSPTLDRVGETQYF.

The chain joins TRBV18 to TRBJ1-2; 8 nucleotides line up with TRBD1. The CDR3 runs to 14 residues. Germline CDR1 is KGHSH and CDR2 is LQKENI. Trimming cost V 3 bases and J 9 bases; bases outside gene matches: 9. This CDR3 reads CASSPPVQGASYTF. For the CDR3, the DNA is TGTGCCAGCTCACCTCCAGTTCAGGGGGCGAGCTACACCTTC.

The CDR3 loop reads CASSAGQGHSNYGYTF. In DNA form, the CDR3 reads TGTGCCAGCAGCGCGGGACAGGGTCACTCTAACTATGGCTACACCTTC. V is TRBV9 and J is TRBJ1-2; 9 positions agree with TRBD1. Germline CDR1 reads SGDLS; CDR2 reads YYNGEE. The V gene end was trimmed by 3 bases and the J gene end by 0 bases; junction bases not matched to a gene: 6. CDR3 size: 16 residues.

The V gene is TRBV6-4, the J gene TRBJ1-1; D is uncertain. V was cut by 3 bases and J by 5 bases, with 10 bases left in between. The CDR3 has 13 residues. The germline CDR1 and CDR2 sequences are MRHNA and SNTAGT. The CDR3 DNA is TGTGCCAGCAGTGAATGGGGTGGGACTGAAGCTTTCTTT. It yields the protein CASSEWGGTEAFF.

This clone was seen more than once but under ten times. This chain links TRBV25-1 with TRBJ1-3; 9 positions agree with TRBD1. The CDR3 length is 17 residues. Germline CDR1 is MGHDK and CDR2 is SYGVNS. V shed 1 base, J shed 0 bases, and the junction held 4 bases outside the gene matches. Written as DNA, the CDR3 is TGTGCCAGCAGTGAATCGACAGGGGGTAACTCTGGAAACACCATATATTTT. Its translation is CASSESTGGNSGNTIYF.

This rearrangement joins TRBV7-2 to TRBJ1-5; D is unclear. The ends were cut back, 5 bases at V and 3 bases at J, with 8 bases in the middle. CDR3 length: 13 residues. Per germline, CDR1 SGHTA and CDR2 FQGNSA. CDR3 loop: CASSPRHNQPQHF. The CDR3 region has the DNA TGTGCCAGCAGCCCGAGGCACAATCAGCCCCAGCATTTT.